This passage covers 17 T cell receptor beta chains from one sample sequenced in a study of blood T cell repertoires in COVID-19. Assay: immunoSEQ multiplex PCR; the TCRdb copy retains only in-frame clones and omits some. The sample has 75,000 to 85,000 clones, 88% seen once. Sequences were obtained from peripheral blood. The receptors come from a man over 45 with active COVID-19.

This chain joins TRBV30 and TRBJ1-1; perhaps TRBD1 as D (6 bases). Trimming left V 3 bases short and J 0 bases short, with 8 bases between. Germline-derived CDR1 and CDR2 are GTSNPN and SVGIG (reference sequence). This CDR3 has 13 amino acids. The CDR3 reads CAWRQGLNTEAFF. For the CDR3, the DNA is TGTGCCTGGAGGCAGGGGTTGAACACTGAAGCTTTCTTT.

This rearrangement joins TRBV18 to TRBJ2-6, with D possibly TRBD1 on 5 matching bases. Trimming left V 1 base short and J 6 bases short, with 13 bases between. The CDR3 is 16 amino acids. The germline CDR1 and CDR2 sequences are KGHSH and LQKENI. The CDR3 loop is CASSPRGRVQANVLTF. In nucleotides, the CDR3 is TGTGCCAGCTCACCACGGGGCCGCGTACAGGCCAACGTCCTGACTTTC.

DNA for the CDR3: TGCGCCAGCAGCCAAGAGACAACAGGGGGGGTCCACGAGCAGTACTTC. Its protein is CASSQETTGGVHEQYF. The rearrangement joins TRBV4-1 to TRBJ2-7, with a possible D match to TRBD1 (8 bases). This CDR3 is 16 amino acids long. V lost 0 bases to trimming and J lost 5 bases, with 17 bases between them. Germline V gene lookup returns CDR1 MGHRA and CDR2 YSYEKL.

The chain couples TRBV14 to TRBJ1-6; 7 bases line up with TRBD1. CDR3 size: 13 residues. Germline loops: CDR1 SGHDN, CDR2 FVKESK. V dropped 8 bases and J dropped 8; count of bases not matched to a gene: 6. The CDR3 nucleotides read TGTGCCAGCGCCCGGCAGGGGGATTCACCCCTCCACTTT. It translates to CASARQGDSPLHF. The full variable domain, rest sourced from reference TRBV14 and TRBJ1-6, is EAGVTQFPSHSVIEKGQTVTLRCDPISGHDNLYWYRRVMGKEIKFLLHFVKESKQDESGMPNNRFLAERTGGTYSTLKVQPAELEDSGVYFCASARQGDSPLHFGNGTRLTVT.

CDR3 nucleotides: TGTGCCAGCAGCTTGTCGGCCGGGATGAAGACCCAGTACTTC. Its translation: CASSLSAGMKTQYF. The rearrangement links TRBV5-6 to TRBJ2-5; D is possibly TRBD2 (5 bases). V was shortened by 1 base and J by 6 bases, with 13 bases between the two germline ends. The germline V gene encodes CDR1 SGHDT and CDR2 YYEEEE. The CDR3 is 14 amino acids.

J is TRBJ2-5 and V is TRBV3-1 (or the pseudogene TRBV3-2); D is unresolved. V lost 5 bases to trimming and J lost 4 bases, with 5 bases between them. The CDR3 has 11 amino acids. Germline CDR1 reads LGHDT; CDR2 reads YNNKEL (reference sequence). CDR3 region: CASSLLETQYF. The CDR3 DNA reads TGTGCCAGCAGCTTATTAGAGACCCAGTACTTC.

The genes are TRBV14 and TRBJ2-2, with D possibly matching TRBD2 (6 bases). Trimming took 1 base from V and 3 from J, leaving 18 bases between them. This CDR3 has 18 residues. Per germline, CDR1 SGHDN and CDR2 FVKESK. CDR3 in amino acids: CASSQGDGLGGDTGELFF. CDR3 DNA: TGTGCCAGCAGCCAAGGAGATGGTTTGGGCGGGGACACCGGGGAGCTGTTTTTT.

The V gene is TRBV19, the J gene TRBJ2-1; the D gene is possibly TRBD1 (6 bases). Germline-derived CDR1 and CDR2 are LNHDA and SQIVND (reference sequence). The V and J ends lost 7 bases and 9 bases respectively, with 10 bases between them. The CDR3 is 11 residues long. The CDR3 region is CASTGAGEQFF. The DNA of the CDR3 is TGTGCCAGTACAGGGGCGGGTGAGCAGTTCTTC.

The chain employs TRBV12-3 or TRBV12-4 and TRBJ1-2; tentative D call: TRBD1 (6 bases). V lost 6 bases, J lost 2 bases, and 10 bases lay in between. The CDR3 totals 13 residues. In nucleotides, the CDR3 is TGTGCCAGCAGCCGTACAGGGAACTATGGCTACACCTTC. Protein sequence: CASSRTGNYGYTF.

This CDR3 reads CASRAENYANYGYTF. In nucleotides, the CDR3 is TGTGCCAGCAGGGCGGAAAATTATGCTAACTATGGCTACACCTTC. V is TRBV2 and J is TRBJ1-2, with D unclear. Deletions cut 6 bases from V and 0 bases from J, with 14 bases between. CDR1 and CDR2 from the germline V gene are SNHLY and FYNNEI. The CDR3 sequence is 15 residues long.

The chain recombines TRBV5-8 with TRBJ2-7, with D tentatively TRBD1 (6 bases). The V end lost 5 bases, the J end lost 4 bases, and 13 bases lay between the germline ends. Germline assignment: CDR1 SGHTS and CDR2 YDEGEE. There are 13 residues in the CDR3. The CDR3 nucleotides read TGTGCCAGCAGTTTAACAGGGTCATACGAGCAGTACTTC. Translated: CASSLTGSYEQYF. Complete variable domain (other parts from reference TRBV5-8 and TRBJ2-7): EAGVTQSPTHLIKTRGQQATLRCSPISGHTSVYWYQQALGLGLQFLLWYDEGEERNRGNFPPRFSGRQFPNYSSELNVNALELEDSALYLCASSLTGSYEQYFGPGTRLTVT.

A single count supports this clone. J is TRBJ2-3 and V is TRBV4-2; 13 bases map to TRBD2. The CDR3 is 18 amino acids. V trimming: 4 bases; J trimming: 0 bases; junction bases outside the gene matches: 7. The V gene's germline CDR1 is LGHNA and CDR2 YNFKEQ. CDR3 sequence reads: CASSRVGTSGTSTDTQYF. CDR3 sequence (DNA): TGTGCCAGCAGCCGCGTAGGGACTAGCGGGACTAGCACAGATACGCAGTATTTT.

This clone was counted a single time. This rearrangement joins TRBV11-2 to TRBJ2-5; 10 bases are shared with TRBD2. The CDR3 is 16 residues long. Germline V gene data show CDR1 as SGHAT and CDR2 as FQNNGV. V lost 2 bases and J lost 5; bases outside the gene matches: 8. The CDR3 protein is CASSLPSGSRSETQYF. For the CDR3, the DNA is TGTGCCAGCAGCTTACCTAGCGGGAGTAGGTCGGAGACCCAGTACTTC.

This sequence joins TRBV9 and TRBJ2-3; 11 positions agree with TRBD2. The V segment lost 4 bases and the J segment 4 bases; nucleotides outside the gene matches: 11. The CDR3 consists of 17 residues. CDR1 is SGDLS, CDR2 YYNGEE, per germline. This chain's CDR3 is CASSPRTSGSSADTQYF. The CDR3 nucleotides read TGTGCCAGCAGCCCCCGCACTAGCGGGAGTTCCGCAGATACGCAGTATTTT.

The rearrangement joins TRBV5-1 to TRBJ2-5; the match to TRBD1 covers 8 bases. Germline V CDR1 and CDR2: SGHRS, YFSETQ. The CDR3 extends over 16 amino acids. Losses at the gene ends were 3 bases for V and 6 bases for J; bases not matched to a gene: 13. CDR3 in amino acids: CASSSVSGGAVKTQYF. CDR3 DNA sequence: TGCGCCAGCAGCTCAGTCTCAGGGGGCGCGGTAAAGACCCAGTACTTC. Full variable domain (remainder filled in from reference TRBV5-1 and TRBJ2-5): KAGVTQTPRYLIKTRGQQVTLSCSPISGHRSVSWYQQTPGQGLQFLFEYFSETQRNKGNFPGRFSGRQFSNSRSEMNVSTLELGDSALYLCASSSVSGGAVKTQYFGPGTRLLVL.

The chain recombines TRBV29-1 with TRBJ2-5; 8 bases are shared with TRBD2. This CDR3 has 13 amino acids. The junction had 7 bases not matched to a gene; V was cut back by 8 bases and J by 2 bases. Germline lookup yields CDR1 SQVTM and CDR2 ANQGSEA. CDR3 in DNA: TGCAGCACCATCCCGGGGGGGCAAGAGACCCAGTACTTC. Translation gives CSTIPGGQETQYF. The full variable domain, with the rest looked up from reference TRBV29-1 and TRBJ2-5, is SAVISQKPSRDICQRGTSLTIQCQVDSQVTMMFWYRQQPGQSLTLIATANQGSEATYESGFVIDKFPISRPNLTFSTLTVSNMSPEDSSIYLCSTIPGGQETQYFGPGTRLLVL.

The gene calls are TRBV4-3 and TRBJ1-4, with TRBD1 as a possible D gene (6 bases). The length of the CDR3 is 17 residues. CDR1 and CDR2 (germline): LGHNA, YSLEER. Trimming took 0 bases from V and 5 from J, leaving 16 bases between them. The CDR3 is CASSQDWGRGANEKLFF. Written as DNA, the CDR3 is TGCGCCAGCAGCCAAGATTGGGGCAGGGGTGCCAATGAAAAACTGTTTTTT.